A selection of T cell receptor beta chains follows, all from one sample in a study of blood T cell repertoires in COVID-19. Here immunoSEQ multiplex PCR was the method, and the copy in TCRdb shows in-frame clones only, minus some. The table shows 650,000 to 800,000 clones, with 85% to 90% occurring only once. The source material was peripheral blood. Every receptor here comes from a woman between 18 and 29 years old with acute or convalescent COVID-19. CDR3s include the opening cysteine and the closing phenylalanine or tryptophan.

V gene,CDR3 length,CDR3 protein
TRBV24-1,17,CATSVPWRGSYNSPLHF
TRBV4-3,16,CASKVGPGKSYNEQFF
TRBV3-1/TRBV3-2,15,CASSHMTGAIYEQYF
TRBV7-2,18,CASSLLPSGGGIADTQYF
TRBV5-6,17,CASSFRATGPMNTEAFF
TRBV29-1,11,CSARQSYEQYF
TRBV6-2/TRBV6-3,13,CASSQLWPYEQYF
TRBV9,13,CASRDRVGYGYTF
TRBV7-2,15,CASSIIRTGRYGYTF
TRBV5-1,14,CASAQGSSGEKLFF
TRBV7-9,12,CASSLGLDGYTF
TRBV10-1,12,CASSEFFREQFF
TRBV7-9,15,CASSPTGSVDTEAFF
TRBV10-3,15,CAISESTGGSTEAFF
TRBV19,15,CASSTGTLPPYEQYF
TRBV3-1/TRBV3-2,14,CASSRTGTNEKLFF
TRBV5-4,13,CASSPGLSTEAFF
TRBV12-5,17,CASGLVLWGQGNEKLFF
TRBV6-2/TRBV6-3,13,CASSYGGTTEAFF
TRBV4-3,15,CASSQDRGRYNEQFF
TRBV3-1/TRBV3-2,17,CASSPEHVGGRNYGYTF
TRBV24-1,17,CATSDRSPTGTGPGYTF
TRBV18,15,CASSPLGQINEKLFF
TRBV3-1/TRBV3-2,13,CASSPGQGAEGTF
TRBV7-2,14,CASSLGGVGNTIYF
TRBV5-6,16,CASSFLVTPNTGELFF
TRBV3-1/TRBV3-2,19,CASSQVASGGASNTGELFF
TRBV9,16,CASSPIAGGRGETQYF
TRBV5-6,16,CASSLDLGTATGELFF
TRBV5-4,15,CASSLPWGRGTEAFF
TRBV30,15,CAWRGVTRTAGELFF
TRBV6-6,12,CASGRGAGTQYF
TRBV3-1/TRBV3-2,13,CASSQDTPQTQYF
TRBV6-1,15,CASSERDGGNYEAFF
TRBV11-2,15,CASSLEGSTNEKLFF
TRBV5-1,12,CASRPGGGEQYF
TRBV6-4,15,CASSDSDRDTGELFF
TRBV28,14,CASWNRGRTDTQYF
TRBV7-3,13,CASSLTMNTEAFF
TRBV18,14,CASSLRSGADTQYF
TRBV12-5,15,CASAPFNRGPTEAFF
TRBV28,16,CASRTLSGGAEDTQYF
TRBV29-1,11,CSVESGGGYTF
TRBV7-9,17,CASSLGSGTASSYGYTF
TRBV6-5,13,CASRRGSYNEQFF
TRBV5-6,15,CASRPRGPILDEQFF
TRBV7-2,16,CASSFRTYLANYGYTF
TRBV4-1,14,CASSGPGRGYEQYF
TRBV6-2/TRBV6-3,14,CASSDLGQGDEQYF
TRBV7-3,15,CASSPSRDSGNTIYF
TRBV3-1/TRBV3-2,15,CASSQGRTAGGEQYF
TRBV23-1,18,CASSQSTGHPKPIFGYTF